These 14 T cell receptor beta chains were all obtained from the same sample, sequenced in a study of B cell selection in AIRE deficiency. The table came from immunoSEQ multiplex PCR; TCRdb's copy has only in-frame clones and leaves some out. Among 12,000 to 15,000 clones listed, 90% to 95% were seen once. The regulatory T cell sort gate was CD4+CD25hiCD127low/negative. Sequencing was performed on Tregs sorted from PBMCs. These receptors were taken from a human donor with AIRE deficiency.

The chain combines TRBV7-2 with TRBJ2-1; 10 bases align to TRBD1. V shed 5 bases, J shed 7 bases, and the junction held 5 bases outside the gene matches. This CDR3 comprises 14 residues. CDR1 SGHTA and CDR2 FQGNSA come from the germline V gene. The CDR3 coding sequence is TGTGCCAGCAGCCGACAGGGGGCGAGGAATGAGCAGTTCTTC. Its protein is CASSRQGARNEQFF.

The chain carries TRBV7-9 and TRBJ1-1; possibly TRBD1 for D (6 bases). This CDR3 has 15 amino acids. Germline lookup yields CDR1 SEHNR and CDR2 FQNEAQ (reference sequence). The ends were cut back, 2 bases at V and 6 bases at J, with 16 bases in the middle. The CDR3 is CASSLLQGGIPEAFF. The CDR3 DNA is TGTGCCAGCAGCTTACTACAGGGAGGAATTCCTGAAGCTTTCTTT.

This clone appeared once. The chain uses TRBV29-1 and TRBJ1-2; D gene uncertain. The CDR3 sequence is 11 residues long. V lost 3 bases and J 4 bases, leaving 6 bases between the germline ends. Looked up from germline, CDR1 is SQVTM and CDR2 is ANQGSEA. DNA for the CDR3: TGCAGCGTTGAGGGAGGCTATGGCTACACCTTC. It yields the protein CSVEGGYGYTF.

V usage is TRBV5-4 and J usage is TRBJ2-3; TRBD2 might be the D (5 bases). Trimming took 4 bases from V and 4 from J, leaving 16 bases between them. Looked up from germline, CDR1 is SGHNT and CDR2 is YYREEE (reference sequence). The CDR3 extends over 15 amino acids. The DNA for the CDR3 is TGTGCCAGCAGCCCCCGGGGAAGAGAGGCAGATACGCAGTATTTT. As protein: CASSPRGREADTQYF.

This chain connects TRBV7-7 to TRBJ2-1, with TRBD2 matching 13 bases. Germline V gene sequence: CDR1 SSHAT, CDR2 FNYEAQ (reference sequence). CDR3 length equals 15 residues. The ends lost 3 bases at V and 9 bases at J; junction bases unmatched: 5. DNA of the CDR3: TGTGCCAGCAGCTTGACTAGCGGGAGGATCGGTGAGCAGTTCTTC. It specifies CASSLTSGRIGEQFF.

The gene calls are TRBV7-3 and TRBJ2-6; D is perhaps TRBD1 (6 bases). The CDR3 consists of 17 residues. Germline CDR1 reads SGHTA; CDR2 reads FQGTGA. The V end was cut by 5 bases, the J end by 0 bases, with 14 bases between. CDR3 amino acids: CASSPRTAVSGANVLTF. CDR3 nucleotides: TGTGCCAGCAGCCCTCGGACAGCAGTCTCTGGGGCCAACGTCCTGACTTTC.

This chain connects TRBV9 to TRBJ1-5; D is possibly TRBD1 (6 bases). The CDR3 has 15 amino acids. Trimming cost V 0 bases and J 11 bases, with 18 bases left between them. CDR1 SGDLS and CDR2 YYNGEE come from the germline V gene. CDR3 nucleotides: TGTGCCAGCAGCGTAGGTAGCGGGGGCTACTCAGCCCAGCATTTT. This encodes CASSVGSGGYSAQHF.

V gene TRBV7-3 combines with J gene TRBJ1-3; TRBD1 might be the D (5 bases). Germline V gene sequence: CDR1 SGHTA, CDR2 FQGTGA. V shed 5 bases and J shed 4 bases, with 15 bases lying between them. This CDR3 has 15 residues. The CDR3 DNA sequence: TGTGCCAGCAGCAAGAGTGGGGCCGCAGGAAACACCATATATTTT. Residues: CASSKSGAAGNTIYF.

V is TRBV11-1 and J is TRBJ2-7, with 9 bases fitting TRBD1. Germline CDR1 SGHAT, CDR2 FQDESV (reference sequence). This CDR3 is 14 amino acids long. With V trimmed by 5 bases and J by 3 bases, 5 bases remained unmatched. CDR3: CASSTTGGGYEQYF. CDR3 nucleotides: TGTGCCAGCAGCACTACAGGGGGCGGCTACGAGCAGTACTTC. Combining the CDR3 with reference TRBV11-1 and TRBJ2-7 gives the whole variable domain EAEVAQSPRYKITEKSQAVAFWCDPISGHATLYWYRQILGQGPELLVQFQDESVVDDSQLPKDRFSAERLKGVDSTLKIQPAELGDSAMYLCASSTTGGGYEQYFGPGTRLTVT.

The chain carries TRBV28 and TRBJ2-1, with 8 bases fitting TRBD1. The CDR3 covers 15 residues. Per the germline V gene, CDR1 is MDHEN and CDR2 is SYDVKM. The ends lost 3 bases at V and 5 bases at J; junction bases unmatched: 6. The CDR3 loop is CASSFTGGINNEQFF. The DNA of the CDR3 is TGTGCCAGCAGTTTTACAGGGGGTATTAACAATGAGCAGTTCTTC.

The chain has TRBV29-1 and TRBJ2-6, with D possibly being TRBD1 (6 bases). This CDR3 comprises 17 residues. Trimming removed 4 bases at V and 0 bases at J, with 16 bases between. CDR1 and CDR2 from the germline V gene are SQVTM and ANQGSEA. CDR3 DNA sequence: TGCAGCGTTGGTCTGGGGGCTCGTAGCTCTGGGGCCAACGTCCTGACTTTC. As protein: CSVGLGARSSGANVLTF.

The gene calls are TRBV18 and TRBJ2-1; D not resolved. Trimming removed 4 bases at V and 8 bases at J, with 6 bases between. Germline loops: CDR1 KGHSH, CDR2 LQKENI. The CDR3 loop spans 11 amino acids. The CDR3 region is CASSRGYEQFF. The DNA for the CDR3 is TGTGCCAGCTCACGGGGTTATGAGCAGTTCTTC.

The chain couples TRBV5-4 to TRBJ2-3; possible D gene TRBD2, 7 bases. Trimming removed 6 bases at V and 4 bases at J, with 15 bases between. This CDR3 spans 14 amino acids. The germline V gene has CDR1 SGHNT and CDR2 YYREEE (reference sequence). In nucleotides, the CDR3 is TGTGCCAGCAAAAAGGGGGGGGGACCAGATACGCAGTATTTT. It codes for CASKKGGGPDTQYF.

The chain couples TRBV18 to TRBJ2-7; the D gene is possibly TRBD2 (8 bases). This CDR3 region has 16 residues. Germline-derived CDR1 and CDR2 are KGHSH and LQKENI. V lost 2 bases and J 2 bases, leaving 16 bases between the germline ends. The CDR3 sequence is CASSPVVAGQPYEQYF. Here the CDR3 DNA reads TGTGCCAGCTCACCAGTAGTAGCGGGACAGCCCTACGAGCAGTACTTC. The full variable domain, rest sourced from reference TRBV18 and TRBJ2-7, is NAGVMQNPRHLVRRRGQEARLRCSPMKGHSHVYWYRQLPEEGLKFMVYLQKENIIDESGMPKERFSAEFPKEGPSILRIQQVVRGDSAAYFCASSPVVAGQPYEQYFGPGTRLTVT.